This is a list of T cell receptor beta chains from one sample in a study of response to subunit inactivated influenza vaccine. Each CDR3 protein gets one entry after TCRdb re-called the RT-PCR reads with MiXCR. This table has about 480,000 distinct CDR3 sequences, around 25% appearing once. The starting material was CD4+ T cells sorted from PBMCs, obtained 5 days after vaccination. Receptors were obtained from a man over 45 who received an inactivated influenza vaccine. CDR3s include the opening cysteine and the closing phenylalanine or tryptophan. Fields, in order: CDR3 protein, CDR3 DNA, clone size, D gene, J gene, V gene. The D gene is left open where the match is weak. Size tells how often a clone was seen (once, few, many) or the class of an expanded clone, and some rows leave it out.

CDR3aa: CASTPSGGPYEQYF
CDR3nt: TGTGCCAGCACGCCGTCAGGGGGCCCCTACGAGCAGTACTTC
abundance: .
d_gene: TRBD1
j_gene: TRBJ2-7
v_gene: TRBV10-3

CDR3aa: CASSFLGTTDTQYF
CDR3nt: TGCGCCAGCAGCTTTCTAGGGACCACAGATACGCAGTATTTT
abundance: .
d_gene: .
j_gene: TRBJ2-3
v_gene: TRBV5-1

CDR3aa: CASSQSAADTQYF
CDR3nt: TGTGCCAGCAGCCAATCAGCGGCAGATACGCAGTATTTT
abundance: .
d_gene: .
j_gene: TRBJ2-3
v_gene: TRBV16

CDR3aa: CASSPNGAPLETQYF
CDR3nt: TGCGCCAGCAGCCCAAATGGGGCCCCCTTGGAGACCCAGTACTTC
abundance: .
d_gene: .
j_gene: TRBJ2-5
v_gene: TRBV5-1

CDR3aa: CASSLWAGGSFEQYF
CDR3nt: TGTGCCAGCAGCTTATGGGCGGGAGGGAGCTTCGAGCAGTACTTC
abundance: .
d_gene: TRBD2
j_gene: TRBJ2-7
v_gene: TRBV7-2

CDR3aa: CASSSPTAGTQYF
CDR3nt: TGTGCCAGCAGCTCCCCTACCGCAGGGACCCAGTACTTC
abundance: .
d_gene: .
j_gene: TRBJ2-5
v_gene: TRBV7-2

CDR3aa: CASSPNGILRAKNIQYF
CDR3nt: TGCGCCAGCAGCCCCAATGGGATTTTGAGAGCCAAAAACATTCAGTACTTC
abundance: .
d_gene: .
j_gene: TRBJ2-4
v_gene: TRBV4-1

CDR3aa: CSARIVRGSQETQYF
CDR3nt: TGCAGTGCTAGAATAGTGCGGGGGTCCCAAGAGACCCAGTACTTC
abundance: few
d_gene: TRBD2
j_gene: TRBJ2-5
v_gene: TRBV20-1

CDR3aa: CASSGRLAGGGEQYF
CDR3nt: TGTGCCAGCAGCGGCCGACTAGCGGGAGGGGGCGAGCAGTACTTC
abundance: .
d_gene: TRBD2
j_gene: TRBJ2-7
v_gene: TRBV7-9

CDR3aa: CASSLTSGRANEQFF
CDR3nt: TGTGCCAGCAGCTTGACTAGCGGGAGGGCCAATGAGCAGTTCTTC
abundance: many
d_gene: TRBD2
j_gene: TRBJ2-1
v_gene: TRBV7-2

CDR3aa: CASSLWLGPGANVLTF
CDR3nt: TGTGCCAGCAGTTTATGGTTGGGACCTGGGGCCAACGTCCTGACTTTC
abundance: .
d_gene: .
j_gene: TRBJ2-6
v_gene: TRBV28

CDR3aa: CSVATGLGEGTQYF
CDR3nt: TGCAGCGTGGCGACAGGGCTGGGCGAAGGGACGCAGTATTTT
abundance: .
d_gene: TRBD1
j_gene: TRBJ2-3
v_gene: TRBV29-1

CDR3aa: CASTRDPVRPQHF
CDR3nt: TGTGCCAGCACCCGGGACCCAGTCCGGCCCCAGCATTTT
abundance: .
d_gene: .
j_gene: TRBJ1-5
v_gene: TRBV6-2/TRBV6-3

CDR3aa: CASSPHPQDLSYEQYF
CDR3nt: TGTGCCAGCAGTCCCCACCCACAGGACCTTTCCTACGAGCAGTACTTC
abundance: few
d_gene: .
j_gene: TRBJ2-7
v_gene: TRBV25-1

CDR3aa: CASSPGQGDSQYF
CDR3nt: TGCGCCAGCAGCCCGGGACAGGGCGATTCGCAGTATTTT
abundance: few
d_gene: TRBD1
j_gene: TRBJ2-3
v_gene: TRBV5-1

CDR3aa: CASSLQQTKRTQYF
CDR3nt: TGTGCCAGCAGCTTACAGCAGACCAAGAGAACCCAGTACTTC
abundance: .
d_gene: .
j_gene: TRBJ2-5
v_gene: TRBV7-2